The 15 T cell receptor beta chains in this list originate from one sample, sequenced in a study of blood T cell repertoires in COVID-19. The repertoire was sequenced with immunoSEQ multiplex PCR; TCRdb's copy has only in-frame clones and lacks some. The sample has about 130,000 clones; approximately 78% are singletons. Sequencing used peripheral blood. The receptors were gathered from a man between 60 and 75 years old who had recovered from COVID-19.

The chain is built from TRBV30 and TRBJ1-4, with a weak D call TRBD1 (5 bases). The CDR3 is 14 residues long. Looked up from germline, CDR1 is GTSNPN and CDR2 is SVGIG (reference sequence). The ends were cut back, 3 bases at V and 8 bases at J, with 16 bases in the middle. CDR3 DNA: TGTGCCTGGAGAAGCTCCCGGGGGGAGGAAAAACTGTTTTTT. Translation gives CAWRSSRGEEKLFF.

The chain joins TRBV19 to TRBJ2-3, with TRBD2 identical over 10 bases. The CDR3 runs 15 residues. Trimming took 5 bases from V and 1 from J; bases not matched to a gene: 3. CDR1 and CDR2 (germline): LNHDA, SQIVND (reference sequence). CDR3 region: CASSVAGGRTDTQYF. DNA for the CDR3: TGTGCCAGTAGTGTAGCGGGGGGCCGCACAGATACGCAGTATTTT.

V usage is TRBV20-1 and J usage is TRBJ1-5; D is ambiguous. The CDR3 is 15 amino acids. Trimming removed 3 bases at V and 0 bases at J, with 12 bases between. CDR1 and CDR2 from the germline V gene are DFQATT and SNEGSKA (reference sequence). CDR3 sequence: CSASLAGGSNQPQHF. The CDR3 coding sequence is TGCAGTGCTAGTCTTGCTGGAGGTAGCAATCAGCCCCAGCATTTT.

The chain links TRBV19 to TRBJ2-5; 14 bases agree with TRBD2. V lost 9 bases, J lost 5 bases, and 2 bases stayed unmatched. The CDR3 sequence is 13 residues long. Germline CDR1 is LNHDA and CDR2 is SQIVND (reference sequence). CDR3 nucleotides: TGTGCCAGCAGGACTAGCGGGGGGGAGACCCAGTACTTC. Translation gives CASRTSGGETQYF.

This sequence joins TRBV18 and TRBJ1-1; D is perhaps TRBD1 (5 bases). The germline CDR1 and CDR2 sequences are KGHSH and LQKENI. Trimming left V 3 bases short and J 1 base short, with 9 bases between. The CDR3 consists of 14 residues. CDR3 coding DNA: TGTGCCAGCTCACCGGCCAGGGAGAACACTGAAGCTTTCTTT. Translating it yields CASSPARENTEAFF.

The chain links TRBV7-3 to TRBJ2-3, with a tentative D call TRBD2 (7 bases). This CDR3 contains 15 residues. Germline-derived CDR1 and CDR2 are SGHTA and FQGTGA. Trimming stripped 5 bases from V and 4 bases from J, with 16 bases between. The CDR3 DNA follows: TGTGCCAGCAGCCCGGGGGGCCAAAGAGCAGATACGCAGTATTTT. It translates to CASSPGGQRADTQYF.

The chain employs TRBV7-2 and TRBJ2-6, with a weak D call TRBD1 (6 bases). V was shortened by 0 bases and J by 2 bases, with 14 bases between the two germline ends. The CDR3 is 18 residues long. Germline loops: CDR1 SGHTA, CDR2 FQGNSA. CDR3 protein: CASSLASLGAAGANVLTF. In DNA form, the CDR3 reads TGTGCCAGCAGCTTAGCGTCCCTGGGGGCCGCTGGGGCCAACGTCCTGACTTTC.

The chain combines TRBV4-3 with TRBJ1-2; possible D gene TRBD1, 5 bases. V gave up 0 bases and J gave up 1 base, with 12 bases separating them. This CDR3 spans 16 amino acids. Germline CDR1 reads LGHNA; CDR2 reads YSLEER. Written as DNA, the CDR3 is TGCGCCAGCAGCCAAGACGGGCGGGGGGATAACTATGGCTACACCTTC. It translates to CASSQDGRGDNYGYTF.

The V call is TRBV6-5, the J call TRBJ1-5; no firm D call. The CDR3 extends over 15 amino acids. V lost 5 bases to trimming and J lost 0 bases, with 11 bases between them. Germline V lookup: CDR1 MNHEY, CDR2 SVGAGI. DNA for the CDR3: TGTGCCAGCAGTCCCCAGAGGAATAGCAATCAGCCCCAGCATTTT. Translation: CASSPQRNSNQPQHF.

Concerning this clone: Germline is not matched at one junction end, which may reflect a read error. This rearrangement joins TRBV7-2 to TRBJ2-2; 11 bases fit TRBD2. Germline CDR1 SGHTA, CDR2 FQGNSA. The CDR3 extends over 17 amino acids. CDR3 region: CASSSPSGGSNTGELFF. CDR3 sequence (DNA): TGTGCCAGCAGCTCACCTAGCGGGGGGTCGAATACCGGGGAGCTGTTTTTT.

V usage is TRBV3-1 (or the pseudogene TRBV3-2) and J usage is TRBJ2-4; D possibly corresponds to TRBD2 (5 bases). The CDR3 spans 15 residues. Germline CDR1 and CDR2: LGHDT and YNNKEL (reference sequence). V lost 0 bases, J lost 9 bases, and 15 bases lay in between. CDR3 amino acids: CASSQDQTGSGIQYF. In DNA, the CDR3 is TGTGCCAGCAGCCAAGATCAGACGGGATCGGGCATTCAGTACTTC.

This sequence joins TRBV4-1 and TRBJ2-3; unclear D gene. This CDR3 region has 14 residues. V was trimmed by 0 bases and J by 3 bases, leaving 7 bases between them. CDR1 is MGHRA, CDR2 YSYEKL, per germline. CDR3 residues: CASSQDAETDTQYF. CDR3 bases: TGCGCCAGCAGCCAAGATGCGGAAACAGATACGCAGTATTTT.

The chain uses TRBV19 and TRBJ2-1; 10 bases align to TRBD2. Trimming took 4 bases from V and 7 from J; bases not matched to a gene: 7. Germline V gene data show CDR1 as LNHDA and CDR2 as SQIVND (reference sequence). This CDR3 is 15 amino acids long. CDR3 in DNA: TGTGCCAGTAGTAAAGCGGGGGGGTTTGTAAATGAGCAGTTCTTC. Residues: CASSKAGGFVNEQFF.

This rearrangement joins TRBV7-8 to TRBJ1-1; D is unresolved. V was shortened by 5 bases and J by 0 bases, with 13 bases between the two germline ends. The CDR3 covers 15 residues. CDR1 and CDR2 (germline): SGHVS, FQNEAQ. The CDR3 region is CASSPGLFMNTEAFF. Written as DNA, the CDR3 is TGTGCCAGCAGCCCGGGTCTTTTTATGAACACTGAAGCTTTCTTT.

This chain links TRBV4-3 with TRBJ1-2; 7 positions agree with TRBD1. The CDR3 is 15 amino acids. In germline, CDR1 is LGHNA, CDR2 YSLEER. Trimming removed 0 bases from V and 7 bases from J; junction bases left unmatched: 8. The CDR3 coding sequence is TGCGCCAGCAGCCAAGATCCCGGGACAGAGGGTGGCTACACCTTC. Translation gives CASSQDPGTEGGYTF.